These T cell receptor beta chains were read from a single sample in a study of regulatory T cells in long-lasting Graves disease. TCRdb re-analysed the multiplex PCR reads in MiXCR, keeping a single row per CDR3 protein. This table holds hundreds of thousands of distinct CDR3 sequences, roughly 20% found once. Specimen: peripheral blood mononuclear cells (PBMCs), collected when the disease was refractory, from a patient treated with antithyroid drugs. These receptors all come from a female donor with Graves disease. Both conserved end residues are part of each CDR3. D genes are given only for firm matches. Expanded clones get a size class; other rows say once, few or many, or leave the size out.

cdr3_nt	cdr3_aa	v_call	j_call	clone_size	cdr3_length	d_call
TGTGCCAGCAGCTCGGGACGGCTCTACGAGCAGTACTTC	CASSSGRLYEQYF	TRBV5-6	TRBJ2-7	few	13	.
TGTGCCAGCAGTTTAACCGGCTCCCTCTTCTTC	CASSLTGSLFF	TRBV27	TRBJ2-7	many	11	.
TGTGCCAGCAGTGGGGTTCCGCCGCTGACAGGGCGAGGCAATCAGCCCCAGCATTTT	CASSGVPPLTGRGNQPQHF	TRBV6-1	TRBJ1-5	many	19	TRBD1
TGTGCCAGCAACCTCGGGGATAATGAGCAGTTCTTC	CASNLGDNEQFF	TRBV16	TRBJ2-1	.	12	.
TGTGCCAGCAGTCCCGGGACAGGGGAAGCTTTCTTT	CASSPGTGEAFF	TRBV12-3/TRBV12-4	TRBJ1-1	.	12	TRBD1
TGTGCCAGCAGATGGACTAGCGGGAGAAAAGAGACCCAGTACTTC	CASRWTSGRKETQYF	TRBV6-1	TRBJ2-5	many	15	TRBD2
TGTGCCAGCAGCCGCCAAAGTGGGGGCCAAGAGACCCAGTACTTC	CASSRQSGGQETQYF	TRBV7-2	TRBJ2-5	many	15	.
TGTGCCAGCAACCCAGGGGGCGCGAACACCGGGGAGCTGTTTTTT	CASNPGGANTGELFF	TRBV28	TRBJ2-2	many	15	TRBD1
TGTGCCAGCAGCCTAGCTCGGTCGGGTGGCAATGAGCAGTTCTTC	CASSLARSGGNEQFF	TRBV11-2	TRBJ2-1	many	15	.
TGTGCCAGCGGGAGTCTTGGTGGGGAGCTGTTTTTT	CASGSLGGELFF	TRBV12-3/TRBV12-4	TRBJ2-2	many	12	.
TGCGCCAGCAGCTTGAGAAGGTTCATGAACACTGAAGCTTTCTTT	CASSLRRFMNTEAFF	TRBV5-1	TRBJ1-1	few	15	.
TGCGCCAGCAGCCAAGATCATGAGACTAGCGGGGGATACTCCTACGAGCAGTACTTC	CASSQDHETSGGYSYEQYF	TRBV4-1	TRBJ2-7	.	19	TRBD2
TGTGCCAGCAGCTTAGATGGGACGGGAGAGGAGACCCAGTACTTC	CASSLDGTGEETQYF	TRBV11-2	TRBJ2-5	many	15	.
TGTGCCAGCAGCTTAGAACTCCCGTCAGAGACCCAGTACTTC	CASSLELPSETQYF	TRBV11-2	TRBJ2-5	many	14	.
TGCAGTGCTAGAGAGCCCCCGCCGGCAGAGAGGGGTCAAGAGACCCAGTACTTC	CSAREPPPAERGQETQYF	TRBV20-1	TRBJ2-5	few	18	.
TGTGCCAGCAGTGGTGGGACCGGAGAGCATTTT	CASSGGTGEHF	TRBV27	TRBJ1-5	few	11	.
TGCAGTGCTAGAAGAGACAGCGCCTATGGCTACACCTTC	CSARRDSAYGYTF	TRBV20-1	TRBJ1-2	.	13	.
TGTGCCAGCGAGGCGGACACCCTGGAGACCCAGTACTTC	CASEADTLETQYF	TRBV2	TRBJ2-5	many	13	.
TGTGCCAGCAGACTAGCGCCTAGGAAGACCCAGTACTTC	CASRLAPRKTQYF	TRBV11-1	TRBJ2-5	many	13	TRBD2
TGTGCCAGCAGCCTTGAAAACCCTGGGATTCACGAGCAGTACTTC	CASSLENPGIHEQYF	TRBV7-2	TRBJ2-7	once	15	.
TGTGCCATCAGACATGGCAGGGGTGATGGCTACACCTTC	CAIRHGRGDGYTF	TRBV28	TRBJ1-2	many	13	.
TGTGCCAGCAGTAGTGTTCCGGCGGACTTGGACACTGAAGCTTTCTTT	CASSSVPADLDTEAFF	TRBV12-3/TRBV12-4	TRBJ1-1	many	16	.
TGTGCCAGCACTAGAACAGGGACCGGGGGCTACGAGCAGTACTTC	CASTRTGTGGYEQYF	TRBV6-1	TRBJ2-7	many	15	.
TGTGCCAGCAGTTTCAAGACAGGGATAATTTACGAGCAGTACTTC	CASSFKTGIIYEQYF	TRBV27	TRBJ2-7	many	15	TRBD1
TGTGCCAGCAGTGCCGGACAGGGCGATGGCTACACCTTC	CASSAGQGDGYTF	TRBV6-1	TRBJ1-2	few	13	TRBD1
TGCGCCAGCAGCAAGACTCCTCCAGACTATGGCTACACCTTC	CASSKTPPDYGYTF	TRBV4-1	TRBJ1-2	few	14	.
TGTGCCAGCAGTTACTCGGGTCTCAAGGTATCTTCTGGGGCCAACGTCCTGACTTTC	CASSYSGLKVSSGANVLTF	TRBV6-5	TRBJ2-6	many	19	.
TGTGCCAGCAGCTTAGGGGGACAGGGTCCAGCCAGAAACACCATATATTTT	CASSLGGQGPARNTIYF	TRBV7-2	TRBJ1-3	many	17	TRBD1
TGTGCCAGCAGTTTGCAAGGGGCGAAGGGCTACACCTTC	CASSLQGAKGYTF	TRBV27	TRBJ1-2	many	13	.
TGCGCCAGCAGCCAAGATCGAGCGGGGGCTAAAAGTGAGCAGTACTTC	CASSQDRAGAKSEQYF	TRBV4-1	TRBJ2-7	.	16	TRBD2
TGTGCCAGCAGTGGTGGCCCGTCCTACGAGCAGTACTTC	CASSGGPSYEQYF	TRBV2	TRBJ2-7	many	13	.
TGTGCCAGCAGCTTAGACGGGAGTAGGAGCACCGGGGAGCTGTTTTTT	CASSLDGSRSTGELFF	TRBV11-2	TRBJ2-2	.	16	.
TGTGCCAGCAGAAGCCCGGGACAGGGTAGATCACCCCTCCACTTT	CASRSPGQGRSPLHF	TRBV6-1	TRBJ1-6	few	15	TRBD1
TGTGCCAGCAGCTCCGGGCCAAGACAGGGGATGGAGTGTGAAAAACTGTTTTTT	CASSSGPRQGMECEKLFF	TRBV7-9	TRBJ1-4	.	18	TRBD1
TGTGCCAGCAGGGTCATATCCGGGCTTGAAGCTTTCTTT	CASRVISGLEAFF	TRBV12-3/TRBV12-4	TRBJ1-1	many	13	.
TGCAGTGCTAGAGAGGCGCCAGGGGCGCAGTACTTC	CSAREAPGAQYF	TRBV20-1	TRBJ2-7	.	12	.
TGTGCCTGGCTACAGGGGTATACCGGGGAGCTGTTTTTT	CAWLQGYTGELFF	TRBV30	TRBJ2-2	.	13	TRBD1
TGCGCCAGCAGCTCTGGGGACTGGGAGTGGGAGCAGTACTTC	CASSSGDWEWEQYF	TRBV5-1	TRBJ2-7	.	14	.
TGTGCCAGCAGTTTACGGGGATCCGGGACCAGCTCCTACGAGCAGTACTTC	CASSLRGSGTSSYEQYF	TRBV28	TRBJ2-7	many	17	.
TGTGCCAGCAGTTTACCGGACAGGGCCAATTCACCCCTCCACTTT	CASSLPDRANSPLHF	TRBV28	TRBJ1-6	many	15	TRBD1
TGTGCCAGCAGCGTAGGGGCAGGGATGAACACTGAAGCTTTCTTT	CASSVGAGMNTEAFF	TRBV9	TRBJ1-1	few	15	.
TGTGCCAGCAGCTTAGCCATAAATCAGCCCCAGCATTTT	CASSLAINQPQHF	TRBV11-1	TRBJ1-5	many	13	.
TGTGCCAGCAGTTTTCGGGGAATCCGTTTCTTT	CASSFRGIRFF	TRBV12-3/TRBV12-4	TRBJ1-1	few	11	.
TGTGCCAGCAGCTTAGATGGAGAAGGGTCCTACGAGCAGTACTTC	CASSLDGEGSYEQYF	TRBV7-2	TRBJ2-7	.	15	.
TGTGCCAGCATTCCTATGGGAACTATGGAAGAGCAGTACTTC	CASIPMGTMEEQYF	TRBV28	TRBJ2-7	many	14	.
TGTGCCAGCAGCTTTGGTTGGACCCCCGACCAAGAGACCCAGTACTTC	CASSFGWTPDQETQYF	TRBV11-2	TRBJ2-5	many	16	.
TGTGCCAGCAGGACAGACTACTCTGGAAACACCATATATTTT	CASRTDYSGNTIYF	TRBV12-3/TRBV12-4	TRBJ1-3	many	14	.
TGTGCCAGCAGTAACGCGGGACTCGCACCTCAAGAGACCCAGTACTTC	CASSNAGLAPQETQYF	TRBV6-2/TRBV6-3	TRBJ2-5	.	16	.
TGCAGTGCTAGAGACCTAGCGGAATCGGATACGCAGTATTTT	CSARDLAESDTQYF	TRBV20-1	TRBJ2-3	.	14	TRBD2
TGTGCCAGCGGTAATCCAGGAGCAACTAATGAAAAACTGTTTTTT	CASGNPGATNEKLFF	TRBV19	TRBJ1-4	many	15	.
TGTGCCAGCAGTTACGTAATGCCGCCGAACACTGAAGCTTTCTTT	CASSYVMPPNTEAFF	TRBV6-9	TRBJ1-1	.	15	.
TGTGCCAGCAGCTCCCCCTCACAAGAGACCCAGTACTTC	CASSSPSQETQYF	TRBV5-5	TRBJ2-5	.	13	.
TGTGCCAGCAGCGTAGACGGGACAGGGGCCCTCCGGGGCGAGCAGTACTTC	CASSVDGTGALRGEQYF	TRBV9	TRBJ2-7	few	17	TRBD1
TGCGCCAGCAGCCGGGGGGACCAGCGGGAGCTGTTTTTT	CASSRGDQRELFF	TRBV4-1	TRBJ2-2	few	13	.
TGTGCCAGCAGTTATCGCACCCAGCCCCAGCATTTT	CASSYRTQPQHF	TRBV6-2/TRBV6-3	TRBJ1-5	few	12	.
TGTGCCAGCCGAAACCCAACTAATGAAAAACTGTTTTTT	CASRNPTNEKLFF	TRBV7-2	TRBJ1-4	few	13	.